The 14 T cell receptor beta chains presented below share a single source sample, sequenced in a study of shared clonotypes between healthy human individuals. Data came from immunoSEQ multiplex PCR; TCRdb stores just in-frame clones and leaves some out. This table has 1.6 million or so clones, roughly 96% appearing once. Sequenced material: naive CD4+ T cells sorted from blood. Sample subset: CD45RA+ positively selected. Receptors originate from a man aged 30-40 years in good health.

The chain is built from TRBV7-9 and TRBJ1-2; TRBD1 might be the D (5 bases). Per germline, CDR1 SEHNR and CDR2 FQNEAQ (reference sequence). V lost 2 bases and J lost 4, with 20 bases in between. This CDR3 is built from 17 residues. The CDR3 sequence is CASSLFSRAREIYGYTF. The CDR3 nucleotides are TGTGCCAGCAGCTTATTCAGCAGGGCGCGAGAAATCTATGGCTACACCTTC.

The genes are TRBV28 and TRBJ2-1; TRBD2 aligns across 7 bases. The CDR3 runs to 15 residues. Trimming cost V 6 bases and J 1 base; bases outside gene matches: 6. Per the germline V gene, CDR1 is MDHEN and CDR2 is SYDVKM. The CDR3 here is CASRLLADSYNEQFF. CDR3 bases: TGTGCCAGCAGACTGCTAGCGGATTCCTACAATGAGCAGTTCTTC.

This chain links TRBV15 with TRBJ1-5, with TRBD1 identical over 12 bases. This CDR3 contains 15 residues. CDR1 is LNHNV and CDR2 is YYDKDF in the germline V gene (reference sequence). The trim removed 3 bases at V and 5 bases at J, leaving 2 bases unmatched. The CDR3 bases are TGTGCCACCAGCAGTGGGGACAGGGGGCATCAGCCCCAGCATTTT. Protein sequence: CATSSGDRGHQPQHF.

This clone appeared once. This sequence joins TRBV4-3 and TRBJ2-5; 7 bases map to TRBD2. Germline lookup yields CDR1 LGHNA and CDR2 YSLEER. This CDR3 has 17 residues. The J segment lost 7 bases and the V segment lost 3 bases, leaving 17 bases of the junction unmatched. The CDR3 DNA sequence: TGCGCCAGCAGCCAGGCCCATGCGGTGCGGGAGTGGGCGACCCAGTACTTC. It encodes CASSQAHAVREWATQYF.

J is TRBJ2-1 and V is TRBV15, with D unclear. The germline CDR1 and CDR2 sequences are LNHNV and YYDKDF (reference sequence). The CDR3 runs to 12 residues. V lost 3 bases and J 4 bases, leaving 4 bases between the germline ends. CDR3 nucleotides: TGTGCCACCAGCAGCCTATACAATGAGCAGTTCTTC. It specifies CATSSLYNEQFF. The complete variable domain, with remaining parts taken from reference TRBV15 and TRBJ2-1, reads DAMVIQNPRYQVTQFGKPVTLSCSQTLNHNVMYWYQQKSSQAPKLLFHYYDKDFNNEADTPDNFQSRRPNTSFCFLDIRSPGLGDTAMYLCATSSLYNEQFFGPGTRLTVL.

The chain uses TRBV2 and TRBJ1-5; D is uncertain. Trimming cost V 4 bases and J 0 bases, with 4 bases left between them. The CDR3 runs to 13 residues. The V gene's germline CDR1 is SNHLY and CDR2 FYNNEI. The CDR3 loop reads CASSVRSNQPQHF. The CDR3 DNA sequence: TGTGCCAGCAGTGTGCGTAGCAATCAGCCCCAGCATTTT.

V usage is TRBV28 and J usage is TRBJ1-2, with D hard to call. V gave up 7 bases and J gave up 6 bases, with 12 bases separating them. The germline V gene encodes CDR1 MDHEN and CDR2 SYDVKM. This CDR3 is 12 amino acids long. The CDR3 loop is CASTHGLNGYTF. For the CDR3, the DNA is TGTGCCAGCACCCATGGGCTGAATGGCTACACCTTC.

The chain joins TRBV7-2 to TRBJ2-1; 7 bases map to TRBD1. CDR1 is SGHTA and CDR2 is FQGNSA in the germline V gene. Trimming cost V 5 bases and J 4 bases; bases outside gene matches: 11. This CDR3 is built from 16 residues. CDR3 coding DNA: TGTGCCAGCAGCGAAAAGATAGGGGGCGCATACAATGAGCAGTTCTTC. This encodes CASSEKIGGAYNEQFF.

This chain connects TRBV19 to TRBJ2-2, with D hard to call. Germline V lookup: CDR1 LNHDA, CDR2 SQIVND (reference sequence). The germline V and J ends were trimmed by 5 bases and 3 bases, with 13 bases remaining between them. The CDR3 is 15 amino acids. In DNA, the CDR3 is TGTGCCAGTAGTGTGGCCGCCTCGGACACCGGGGAGCTGTTTTTT. It translates to CASSVAASDTGELFF.

The chain combines TRBV7-2 with TRBJ2-2, with 11 bases identical to TRBD2. This CDR3 region has 16 residues. The J segment lost 6 bases and the V segment lost 4 bases, leaving 7 bases of the junction unmatched. The V gene's germline CDR1 is SGHTA and CDR2 FQGNSA. The CDR3 region has the DNA TGTGCCAGCAGCTCAAGACTAGCGGGATTTGCCGGGGAGCTGTTTTTT. Protein: CASSSRLAGFAGELFF.

The chain couples TRBV19 to TRBJ2-1; D is ambiguous. With 3 bases removed from V and 8 bases from J, the gap between germline ends came to 11 bases. Germline V gene data show CDR1 as LNHDA and CDR2 as SQIVND (reference sequence). The length of the CDR3 is 13 residues. This CDR3 reads CASSIRQAHEQFF. Written as DNA, the CDR3 is TGTGCCAGTAGTATTAGGCAGGCGCATGAGCAGTTCTTC.

Concerning this clone: Other DNA sequences in this specimen translate into the identical CDR3. The chain uses TRBV7-8 and TRBJ2-1; D gene ambiguous. The CDR3 is 14 residues long. Trimming cost V 0 bases and J 3 bases, with 6 bases left between them. The germline V gene has CDR1 SGHVS and CDR2 FQNEAQ. The CDR3 reads CASSLASGYNEQFF. The CDR3 DNA reads as TGTGCCAGCAGCTTAGCGTCGGGCTACAATGAGCAGTTCTTC.

The V gene is TRBV7-9, the J gene TRBJ2-2, with D hard to call. Germline CDR1 reads SEHNR; CDR2 reads FQNEAQ (reference sequence). V gave up 5 bases and J gave up 5 bases, with 12 bases separating them. The CDR3 consists of 14 residues. In DNA form, the CDR3 reads TGTGCCAGCAGCCTCCGGATAACTACCGGGGAGCTGTTTTTT. The encoded protein is CASSLRITTGELFF. The full variable domain, rest sourced from reference TRBV7-9 and TRBJ2-2, is DTGVSQNPRHKITKRGQNVTFRCDPISEHNRLYWYRQTLGQGPEFLTYFQNEAQLEKSRLLSDRFSAERPKGSFSTLEIQRTEQGDSAMYLCASSLRITTGELFFGEGSRLTVL.

The rearrangement uses TRBV29-1 and TRBJ1-2; TRBD1 matches 9 bases. Germline-derived CDR1 and CDR2 are SQVTM and ANQGSEA. The CDR3 loop spans 13 amino acids. After removal of 6 bases from V and 4 bases from J, the junction contained 6 bases not matched to a gene. CDR3 sequence reads: CSVDPGQGYGYTF. The CDR3, as DNA: TGCAGCGTCGACCCGGGACAGGGCTATGGCTACACCTTC.